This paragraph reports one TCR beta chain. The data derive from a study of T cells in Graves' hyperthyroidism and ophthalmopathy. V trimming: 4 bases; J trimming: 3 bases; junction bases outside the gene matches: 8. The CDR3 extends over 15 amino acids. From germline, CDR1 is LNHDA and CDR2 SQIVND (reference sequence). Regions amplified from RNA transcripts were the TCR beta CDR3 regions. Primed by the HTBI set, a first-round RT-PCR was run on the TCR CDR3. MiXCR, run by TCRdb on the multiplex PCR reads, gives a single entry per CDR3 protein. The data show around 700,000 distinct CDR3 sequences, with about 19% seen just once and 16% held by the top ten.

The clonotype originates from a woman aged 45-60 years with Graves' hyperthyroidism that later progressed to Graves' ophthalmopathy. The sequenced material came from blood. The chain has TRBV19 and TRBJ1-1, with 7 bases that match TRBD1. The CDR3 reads CASSTLQGFDTEAFF. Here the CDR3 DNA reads TGTGCCAGTAGTACTTTACAGGGGTTCGACACTGAAGCTTTCTTT.